A single sample gave rise to the 26 T cell receptor beta chains below, sequenced in a study of T-cell memory formation after mild COVID-19. TCRdb processed the 5' RACE reads anew with MiXCR; each CDR3 protein has one entry. Of fewer than 650,000 distinct CDR3 sequences detected, roughly 17% appear once; the ten largest clones hold about 7.4%. The sequenced sample consisted of PBMCs or a T cell subset sorted from them (not recorded which). These receptor sequences come from an adult woman who had mild COVID-19 (a few samples of this study predate the infection). Cell type and time point are not known.

This chain joins TRBV29-1 and TRBJ1-2; D is uncertain. The V end was cut by 1 base, the J end by 1 base, with 7 bases between. This CDR3 is 13 amino acids long. The germline V gene has CDR1 SQVTM and CDR2 ANQGSEA. The CDR3 sequence is CSVEAGFNYGYTF. DNA of the CDR3: TGCAGCGTTGAAGCAGGTTTTAACTATGGCTACACCTTC. The variable domain in full, completed from reference TRBV29-1 and TRBJ1-2, reads SAVISQKPSRDICQRGTSLTIQCQVDSQVTMMFWYRQQPGQSLTLIATANQGSEATYESGFVIDKFPISRPNLTFSTLTVSNMSPEDSSIYLCSVEAGFNYGYTFGSGTRLTVV.

The chain recombines TRBV9 with TRBJ2-7, with TRBD1 matching over 7 bases. CDR1 and CDR2 from the germline V gene are SGDLS and YYNGEE. There are 16 residues in the CDR3. V trimming: 0 bases; J trimming: 0 bases; junction bases outside the gene matches: 6. The CDR3 sequence is CASSVDAGTVSYEQYF. The CDR3 DNA sequence: TGTGCCAGCAGCGTAGACGCCGGGACAGTCTCCTACGAGCAGTACTTC. The whole variable domain, filled in from reference TRBV9 and TRBJ2-7, reads DSGVTQTPKHLITATGQRVTLRCSPRSGDLSVYWYQQSLDQGLQFLIQYYNGEERAKGNILERFSAQQFPDLHSELNLSSLELGDSALYFCASSVDAGTVSYEQYFGPGTRLTVT.

V gene TRBV10-3 combines with J gene TRBJ2-7, with a tentative D call TRBD2 (5 bases). This CDR3 comprises 14 residues. CDR1 and CDR2 (germline): ENHRY, SYGVKD. Between the trimmed V and J ends, which lost 11 bases and 7 bases, there was a span of 24 bases. CDR3 sequence: CASSSRVRSMEQYF. The CDR3 coding sequence is TGTGCCTCTTCGTCGAGGGTACGGTCGATGGAGCAGTACTTC.

The V gene is TRBV21-1, the J gene TRBJ1-5. TRBV21-1 counts as a pseudogene. CDR3 size: 15 residues. CDR3 sequence reads: CASSKIGQSNQPQHF. CDR3 bases: TGTGCCAGCAGCAAAATAGGCCAGAGCAATCAGCCCCAGCATTTT.

The chain combines TRBV20-1 with TRBJ1-1; D call uncertain. This CDR3 is built from 13 residues. Germline V gene lookup returns CDR1 DFQATT and CDR2 SNEGSKA (reference sequence). Trimming stripped 1 base from V and 3 bases from J, with 9 bases between. The CDR3 spells CSARADRDTEAFF. CDR3 coding DNA: TGCAGTGCTAGAGCCGACCGAGACACTGAAGCTTTCTTT.

This clonotype appeared a few times. The rearrangement links TRBV19 to TRBJ2-3, with 7 bases aligning to TRBD2. The CDR3 contains 14 residues. Looked up from germline, CDR1 is LNHDA and CDR2 is SQIVND (reference sequence). The J segment lost 0 bases and the V segment lost 8 bases, leaving 5 bases of the junction unmatched. The CDR3 sequence is CASQKRGSTDTQYF. Here the CDR3 DNA reads TGTGCCAGTCAAAAGCGGGGAAGCACAGATACGCAGTATTTT.

This clonotype was recorded once. The V call is TRBV20-1, the J call TRBJ2-7; either TRBD1 or TRBD2 may fit D (5 bases each). V was pared by 1 base and J by 9 bases, with 16 bases between. Germline V gene lookup returns CDR1 DFQATT and CDR2 SNEGSKA (reference sequence). There are 13 residues in the CDR3. CDR3 amino acids: CSARVGTNVGQYF. Here the CDR3 DNA reads TGCAGTGCTAGAGTAGGGACCAACGTGGGGCAGTACTTC.

The table lists this clonotype with a few counts. The chain uses TRBV5-4 and TRBJ2-4; D is perhaps TRBD2 (7 bases). The CDR3 length is 14 residues. Germline lookup yields CDR1 SGHNT and CDR2 YYREEE (reference sequence). V dropped 4 bases and J dropped 8 bases, with 16 bases sitting between them. The CDR3 DNA sequence: TGTGCCAGCAGCGGTTATCGGGGGGCTGACATTCAGTACTTC. Translating it yields CASSGYRGADIQYF.

A few counts support this clonotype. The rearrangement uses TRBV7-6 and TRBJ1-3; 8 bases match TRBD1. Per the germline V gene, CDR1 is SGHVS and CDR2 is FNYEAQ. The ends lost 4 bases at V and 0 bases at J; junction bases unmatched: 8. CDR3 size: 17 residues. CDR3 sequence reads: CASSSDDRGSSGNTIYF. The CDR3 DNA reads as TGTGCCAGCAGCTCAGACGACAGGGGATCCTCTGGAAACACCATATATTTT.

This clonotype was observed a few times. J is TRBJ2-3 and V is TRBV2; no definite D call. This CDR3 spans 16 amino acids. Trimming removed 0 bases from V and 0 bases from J, with 10 bases in between. Germline CDR1 reads SNHLY; CDR2 reads FYNNEI. This CDR3 reads CASSEAWTPSTDTQYF. Written as DNA, the CDR3 is TGTGCCAGCAGTGAAGCCTGGACGCCGAGCACAGATACGCAGTATTTT.

This clonotype was found a few times. CDR3 DNA: TGCGCCAGCAGCCAAGGGGACTCCTTAACCTACGAGCAGTACTTC. It is translated as CASSQGDSLTYEQYF. The rearrangement uses TRBV4-1 and TRBJ2-7; D might be TRBD2 (6 bases). The CDR3 runs to 15 residues. Trimming removed 1 base at V and 2 bases at J, with 12 bases between. Germline CDR1 is MGHRA and CDR2 is YSYEKL.

The chain links TRBV20-1 to TRBJ2-7; possible D gene TRBD1, 5 bases. Trimming pared 3 bases from V and 0 bases from J, leaving 24 bases between. CDR3 length: 18 residues. CDR1 is DFQATT, CDR2 SNEGSKA, per germline (reference sequence). DNA of the CDR3: TGCAGTGCTAGTGTAACAGCCCAGGTGGGGCGACTCTCCTACGAGCAGTACTTC. This gives the protein CSASVTAQVGRLSYEQYF.

This chain links TRBV9 with TRBJ2-3; weak D call: TRBD1 (5 bases). This CDR3 has 14 residues. Trimming took off 0 bases at V and 4 bases at J, with 9 bases between the two ends. The germline CDR1 and CDR2 sequences are SGDLS and YYNGEE. CDR3 loop: CASSVVWGPDTQYF. DNA for the CDR3: TGTGCCAGCAGCGTAGTTTGGGGCCCAGATACGCAGTATTTT. The full variable domain, with the rest looked up from reference TRBV9 and TRBJ2-3, is DSGVTQTPKHLITATGQRVTLRCSPRSGDLSVYWYQQSLDQGLQFLIQYYNGEERAKGNILERFSAQQFPDLHSELNLSSLELGDSALYFCASSVVWGPDTQYFGPGTRLTVL.

The V and J genes are TRBV10-3 and TRBJ2-5; D uncertain. Trimming stripped 0 bases from V and 5 bases from J, with 4 bases between. The germline V gene encodes CDR1 ENHRY and CDR2 SYGVKD. The CDR3 is made up of 12 amino acids. The DNA of the CDR3 is TGTGCCATCAGTGAGTCCGATGAGACCCAGTACTTC. Translated: CAISESDETQYF.

The chain recombines TRBV7-2 with TRBJ2-5; the D gene is possibly TRBD1 (5 bases). Germline CDR1 SGHTA, CDR2 FQGNSA. V lost 5 bases and J 5 bases, leaving 21 bases between the germline ends. This CDR3 has 16 residues. CDR3 sequence: CASSKGWGSRLETQYF. For the CDR3, the DNA is TGTGCCAGCAGCAAGGGGTGGGGCTCGCGCCTCGAGACCCAGTACTTC.

This clonotype was counted between two and nine times. This chain connects TRBV24-1 to TRBJ1-4; 8 bases map to TRBD1. V shed 4 bases, J shed 0 bases, and the junction held 12 bases outside the gene matches. CDR1 is KGHDR, CDR2 SFDVKD, per germline. This CDR3 has 19 residues. The CDR3 nucleotides are TGTGCCACCAGTGACTTAGACAGGGGCACCTCTTCAACTAATGAAAAACTGTTTTTT. Residues: CATSDLDRGTSSTNEKLFF.

The chain is built from TRBV24-1 and TRBJ2-5; a possible D gene is TRBD2 (5 bases). Trimming took off 6 bases at V and 7 bases at J, with 14 bases between the two ends. The CDR3 loop spans 13 amino acids. CDR1 KGHDR and CDR2 SFDVKD come from the germline V gene. The CDR3 loop is CATSKEGRGTQYF. DNA of the CDR3: TGTGCCACCAGTAAGGAAGGGAGAGGGACCCAGTACTTC.

This clonotype was observed at least ten times. The rearrangement uses TRBV7-2 and TRBJ1-1; D is ambiguous. The CDR3 length is 13 residues. CDR1 and CDR2 (germline): SGHTA, FQGNSA. V was pared by 1 base and J by 7 bases, with 10 bases between. The CDR3 region is CASSLGVWGEAFF. As DNA, the CDR3 is TGTGCCAGCAGCTTAGGTGTATGGGGTGAAGCTTTCTTT.

This rearrangement joins TRBV12-3 or TRBV12-4 to TRBJ1-5, with 8 bases matching TRBD1. V shed 7 bases and J 6 bases; nucleotides not matched to a gene: 8. CDR3 length: 14 residues. CDR3 in DNA: TGTGCCAGCAAAGCAGGGGGCCGGGTTCAGCCCCAGCATTTT. It yields the protein CASKAGGRVQPQHF.

This clonotype was counted many times. The rearrangement links TRBV5-5 to TRBJ2-3; 9 nucleotides line up with TRBD1. The CDR3 runs to 14 residues. Germline V lookup: CDR1 SGHKS, CDR2 YYEKEE (reference sequence). With 5 bases clipped from V and 1 base from J, the junction kept 2 bases outside the gene matches. The CDR3, as DNA: TGTGCCAGCAGTTGGGACAGGGGCACAGATACGCAGTATTTT. Translating it yields CASSWDRGTDTQYF.

The sample holds a few counts of this clonotype. The chain is built from TRBV5-1 and TRBJ2-4; a weak D match, TRBD1 (6 bases). Germline V gene lookup returns CDR1 SGHRS and CDR2 YFSETQ. This CDR3 contains 15 residues. V lost 4 bases and J 0 bases, leaving 11 bases between the germline ends. CDR3 sequence reads: CASSTGNLAKNIQYF. DNA of the CDR3: TGCGCCAGCAGCACAGGGAATCTAGCCAAAAACATTCAGTACTTC. Together with reference TRBV5-1 and TRBJ2-4, the CDR3 gives the full variable domain: KAGVTQTPRYLIKTRGQQVTLSCSPISGHRSVSWYQQTPGQGLQFLFEYFSETQRNKGNFPGRFSGRQFSNSRSEMNVSTLELGDSALYLCASSTGNLAKNIQYFGAGTRLSVL.

This rearrangement joins TRBV12-3 or TRBV12-4 to TRBJ2-7; TRBD1 aligns across 9 bases. The CDR3 runs 16 residues. The V and J ends lost 6 bases and 3 bases, in that order; junction bases with no gene match: 12. CDR3 DNA: TGTGCCAGCAGGGGGTTCCGGGACAGGGTGTACTACGAGCAGTACTTC. Its translation is CASRGFRDRVYYEQYF.

This clonotype was found a few times. The rearrangement joins TRBV18 to TRBJ1-5; D not resolved. The CDR3 loop spans 15 amino acids. V lost 3 bases and J 0 bases, leaving 9 bases between the germline ends. CDR1 and CDR2 from the germline V gene are KGHSH and LQKENI. CDR3 residues: CASSPGGNSNQPQHF. In nucleotides, the CDR3 is TGTGCCAGCTCACCGGGAGGTAATAGCAATCAGCCCCAGCATTTT.

CDR3 in DNA: TGTGCCAGCAGCCCGGGACTTCCCAACAATGAGCAGTTCTTC. This sequence encodes CASSPGLPNNEQFF. This sequence joins TRBV6-2 or TRBV6-3 and TRBJ2-1; a possible D gene is TRBD2 (6 bases). The germline V gene has CDR1 MNHEY and CDR2 SVGEGT. The CDR3 consists of 14 residues. V lost 6 bases and J lost 5, with 14 bases in between.

In this sample, this clonotype turned up many times. This chain joins TRBV6-5 and TRBJ2-1; maybe TRBD2 (7 bases). From germline, CDR1 is MNHEY and CDR2 SVGAGI. Trimming pared 0 bases from V and 4 bases from J, leaving 16 bases between. This CDR3 has 17 amino acids. The CDR3 sequence is CASSYSGGGSAYNEQFF. The CDR3 nucleotides are TGTGCCAGCAGTTACTCGGGGGGCGGGAGCGCGTACAATGAGCAGTTCTTC.

In this sample, this clonotype turned up once. V gene TRBV7-9 combines with J gene TRBJ2-3; possible D gene TRBD1, 5 bases. Germline lookup yields CDR1 SEHNR and CDR2 FQNEAQ (reference sequence). CDR3 length: 16 residues. Trimming shortened V by 6 bases and J by 5 bases, and 21 bases separated the two germline ends. Here the CDR3 DNA reads TGTGCCAGCAGGGGGATCGGGTCAGGGCCCCTAGATACGCAGTATTTT. It translates to CASRGIGSGPLDTQYF.